These 5 T cell receptor beta chains were sequenced from one sample in a study of T cell responses to AZD1222 COVID-19 vaccine. Generated by immunoSEQ multiplex PCR, the TCRdb table keeps only in-frame clones and is missing some. This sample carries about 120,000 clones, roughly 90% of them seen once, and the ten largest clones take 14% to 15%. Sequences were derived from peripheral blood, sampled on day 0 of AZD1222 vaccination. These TCRs come from an adult in good health.

V usage is TRBV11-2 and J usage is TRBJ1-3; D unresolved. V was cut by 4 bases and J by 1 base, with 8 bases left in between. CDR1 is SGHAT and CDR2 is FQNNGV in the germline V gene. The CDR3 loop spans 14 amino acids. The CDR3 region has the DNA TGTGCCAGCAGCTCCCTCCGTTCTGGAAACACCATATATTTT. It yields the protein CASSSLRSGNTIYF.

This rearrangement joins TRBV9 to TRBJ2-1, with D possibly being TRBD1 (6 bases). V shed 0 bases and J shed 3 bases, with 10 bases lying between them. The CDR3 runs to 15 residues. CDR1 and CDR2 (germline): SGDLS, YYNGEE. CDR3 amino acids: CASSVEGVSYNEQFF. CDR3 DNA: TGTGCCAGCAGCGTAGAGGGGGTTAGCTACAATGAGCAGTTCTTC.

This chain joins TRBV28 and TRBJ2-7; 8 positions agree with TRBD1. V lost 5 bases, J lost 3 bases, and 6 bases stayed unmatched. Germline V gene data show CDR1 as MDHEN and CDR2 as SYDVKM. The CDR3 is 14 amino acids. This chain's CDR3 is CASSIRGRGYEQYF. The CDR3 DNA reads as TGTGCCAGCAGTATCAGGGGGCGGGGCTACGAGCAGTACTTC.

The chain has TRBV27 and TRBJ2-5; D perhaps matches TRBD1 (5 bases). The CDR3 loop spans 16 amino acids. In germline, CDR1 is MNHEY, CDR2 SMNVEV (reference sequence). V was shortened by 6 bases and J by 5 bases, with 22 bases between the two germline ends. CDR3 loop: CASSGHPGPVSETQYF. The DNA of the CDR3 is TGTGCCAGCAGCGGACACCCTGGGCCTGTTTCGGAGACCCAGTACTTC.

The rearrangement joins TRBV9 to TRBJ2-1, with 7 positions matching TRBD1. This CDR3 has 14 residues. The germline gives CDR1 SGDLS, CDR2 YYNGEE. V lost 4 bases to trimming and J lost 4 bases; unmatched junction nucleotides: 5. CDR3 coding DNA: TGTGCCAGCAGCCTTCGGACAGGATACAATGAGCAGTTCTTC. Residues: CASSLRTGYNEQFF.